By proportion, the clone carrying this T cell receptor beta chain is medium-sized (0.01 to 0.1%). The record originates from a study of immune characterization of retroperitoneal liposarcoma. TCRdb re-derived calls from the PCR reads in MiXCR, one entry per CDR3 protein. The profile shows around 6,300 distinct CDR3 sequences, approximately 30% of them singletons. Germline V CDR1 and CDR2: MNHNS, SASEGT. V was pared by 4 bases and J by 6 bases, with 14 bases of the junction left unmatched. CDR3 length: 18 amino acids. The sample consisted of blood. The chain links TRBV6-1 to TRBJ2-1; 11 bases map to TRBD2. This TCR was sampled from a male donor with retroperitoneal liposarcoma. The CDR3 spells CASSGGQILAGVSNEQFF. The CDR3 nucleotides are TGTGCCAGCAGTGGTGGGCAGATACTAGCGGGGGTCTCCAATGAGCAGTTCTTC.